Here is one T cell receptor (beta chain) with its context. The antigen remains unidentified. This record belongs to a study of shared clonotypes between healthy human individuals. About the research overall: CD4 naive cells filled three plates per donor, CD4 memory three, CD8 naive two and CD8 memory one. Study-level points and caveats: Despite large depth, sorted-subset datasets appeared incompletely sequenced. Researchers sampled only blood; tissue repertoires likely differ.

Sequencing was performed with immunoSEQ multiplex PCR; in TCRdb, only in-frame clones are kept and a portion is missing. The sample holds 650,000 to 800,000 clones; around 77% are singletons and the top ten take approximately 1.8%. Trimming removed 5 bases at V and 0 bases at J, with 8 bases between. The V gene's germline CDR1 is MDHEN and CDR2 SYDVKM. The CDR3 has 15 amino acids. V usage is TRBV28 and J usage is TRBJ2-6; D ambiguous. This TCR was sampled from a woman aged 25-40 years in good health. Sample: memory CD4+ T cells sorted from blood. Subset specified: CD45RA-negative fraction. CDR3 in DNA: TGTGCCAGCAGTGTCGCTCACTCTGGGGCCAACGTCCTGACTTTC. Amino acid sequence: CASSVAHSGANVLTF.